The present entry profiles one T cell receptor (beta chain) with its context. In the original workflow: Using reference gene primer amplification, nucleated cell counts were estimated. Measured with immunoSEQ multiplex PCR; TCRdb has only the in-frame clones, and not every one. V, J and clone size were drawn from that table, and D and trimming were deduced from the DNA. Of approximately 130,000 clones listed, 75% to 85% are singletons. These data come from a study of blood T cell repertoires in COVID-19. Across the whole study: There were acute and convalescent COVID-19 samples, and they came from the United States, Italy and Spain. T cells, B-cell-depleted T cells, or PBMCs provided the cDNA or gDNA that served as material.

CDR1 SGHRS and CDR2 YFSETQ come from the germline V gene. The V and J ends lost 0 bases and 2 bases respectively, with 12 bases between them. This CDR3 comprises 15 residues. This sequence joins TRBV5-1 and TRBJ2-7, with D maybe TRBD1 (7 bases). The clonotype comes from a human donor in a cohort sampled during active COVID-19. Specimen: peripheral blood. CDR3 in DNA: TGCGCCAGCAGCTTGGGGAGGGACAGCCCCTACGAGCAGTACTTC. This gives the protein CASSLGRDSPYEQYF.